Described below is a single T cell receptor beta chain sequence and its context. Its antigen is not known. 13 Jbeta primers and 60 Vbeta primers were used for the PCR. Repertoires were generated with immunoSEQ multiplex PCR, while TCRdb's copy carries only in-frame clones and drops some. The table lists around 230,000 clones, about 88% of them singletons. This entry comes from a study of cytomegalovirus exposure and HLA in healthy donors. Turning to the study itself: An early data release held some 85 million unique TCRs from HLA-typed donors.

Germline V gene sequence: CDR1 SGHRS, CDR2 YFSETQ. The CDR3 loop spans 16 amino acids. J was trimmed by 0 bases and V by 0 bases; bases with no gene match: 3. Overall study findings and caveats: Within an earlier analysis, most TCR beta V segments proved productive either about 87% or about 30% of the time.

This TCR was recovered from a girl aged 2-9 years in good health and CMV-seronegative. This chain links TRBV5-1 with TRBJ2-3; 8 nucleotides line up with TRBD2. Sequenced sample: PBMCs. The CDR3 sequence: CASSLEAGVSTDTQYF. In nucleotides, the CDR3 is TGCGCCAGCAGCTTGGAAGCGGGGGTAAGCACAGATACGCAGTATTTT.